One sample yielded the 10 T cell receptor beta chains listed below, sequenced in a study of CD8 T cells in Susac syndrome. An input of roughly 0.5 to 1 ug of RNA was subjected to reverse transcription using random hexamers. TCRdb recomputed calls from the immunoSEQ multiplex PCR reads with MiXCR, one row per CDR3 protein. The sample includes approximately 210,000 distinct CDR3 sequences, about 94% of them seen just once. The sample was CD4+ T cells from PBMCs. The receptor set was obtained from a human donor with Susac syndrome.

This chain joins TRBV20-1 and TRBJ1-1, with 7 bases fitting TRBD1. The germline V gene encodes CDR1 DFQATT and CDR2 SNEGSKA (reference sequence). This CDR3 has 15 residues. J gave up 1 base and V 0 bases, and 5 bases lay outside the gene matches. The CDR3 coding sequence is TGCAGTGCTAGAGATAGGAGGGACAGGAACACTGAAGCTTTCTTT. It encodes CSARDRRDRNTEAFF.

This CDR3 is CASSFGLPGNGYTF. The CDR3 DNA reads TGCGCCAGCAGCTTCGGACTCCCCGGGAATGGCTACACCTTC. This chain links TRBV5-1 with TRBJ1-2, with unresolved D. V was trimmed by 2 bases and J by 6 bases, leaving 14 bases between them. Germline assignment: CDR1 SGHRS and CDR2 YFSETQ. CDR3 length equals 14 residues.

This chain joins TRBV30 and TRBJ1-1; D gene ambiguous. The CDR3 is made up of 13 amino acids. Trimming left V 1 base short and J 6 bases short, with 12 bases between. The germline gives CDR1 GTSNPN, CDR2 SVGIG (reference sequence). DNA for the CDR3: TGTGCCTGGAGTGATTCAAAAGTCCCTGAAGCTTTCTTT. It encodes CAWSDSKVPEAFF.

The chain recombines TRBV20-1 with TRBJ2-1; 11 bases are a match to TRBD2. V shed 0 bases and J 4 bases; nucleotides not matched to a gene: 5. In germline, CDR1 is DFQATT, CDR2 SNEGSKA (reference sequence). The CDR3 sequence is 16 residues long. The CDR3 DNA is TGCAGTGCTAGAGATCTAGGGACTAGCGGATACAATGAGCAGTTCTTC. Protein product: CSARDLGTSGYNEQFF.

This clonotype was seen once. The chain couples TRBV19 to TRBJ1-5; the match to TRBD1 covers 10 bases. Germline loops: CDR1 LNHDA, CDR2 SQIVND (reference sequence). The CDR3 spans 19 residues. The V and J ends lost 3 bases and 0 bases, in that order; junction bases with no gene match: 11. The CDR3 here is CASSILGQGTRNSNQPQHF. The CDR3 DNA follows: TGTGCCAGTAGTATTTTGGGACAGGGGACCCGAAATAGCAATCAGCCCCAGCATTTT. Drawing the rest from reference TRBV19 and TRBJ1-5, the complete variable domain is DGGITQSPKYLFRKEGQNVTLSCEQNLNHDAMYWYRQDPGQGLRLIYYSQIVNDFQKGDIAEGYSVSREKKESFPLTVTSAQKNPTAFYLCASSILGQGTRNSNQPQHFGDGTRLSIL.

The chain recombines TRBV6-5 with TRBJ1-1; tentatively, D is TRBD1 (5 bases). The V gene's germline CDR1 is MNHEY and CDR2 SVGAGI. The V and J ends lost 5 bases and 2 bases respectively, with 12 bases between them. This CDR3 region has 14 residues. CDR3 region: CASSNYQGNTEAFF. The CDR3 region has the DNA TGTGCCAGCAGTAACTATCAGGGTAACACTGAAGCTTTCTTT.

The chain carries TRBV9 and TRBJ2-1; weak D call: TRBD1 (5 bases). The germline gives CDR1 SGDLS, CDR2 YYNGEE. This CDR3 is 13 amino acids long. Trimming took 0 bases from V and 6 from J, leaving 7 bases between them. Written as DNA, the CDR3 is TGTGCCAGCAGCGTAGTTCAGGGCAATGAGCAGTTCTTC. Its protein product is CASSVVQGNEQFF.

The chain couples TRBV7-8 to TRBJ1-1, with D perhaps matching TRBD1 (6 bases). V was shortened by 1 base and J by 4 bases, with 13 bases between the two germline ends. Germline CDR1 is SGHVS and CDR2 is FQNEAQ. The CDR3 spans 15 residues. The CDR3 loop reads CASSLVYRDGTEAFF. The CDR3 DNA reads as TGTGCCAGCAGCTTAGTTTACAGGGATGGCACTGAAGCTTTCTTT.

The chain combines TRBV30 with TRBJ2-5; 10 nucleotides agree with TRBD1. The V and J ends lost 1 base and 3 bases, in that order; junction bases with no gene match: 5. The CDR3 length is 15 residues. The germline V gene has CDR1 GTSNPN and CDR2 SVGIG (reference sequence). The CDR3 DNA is TGTGCCTGGAGTGATCAGGGGACAGGGGAAGAGACCCAGTACTTC. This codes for CAWSDQGTGEETQYF.

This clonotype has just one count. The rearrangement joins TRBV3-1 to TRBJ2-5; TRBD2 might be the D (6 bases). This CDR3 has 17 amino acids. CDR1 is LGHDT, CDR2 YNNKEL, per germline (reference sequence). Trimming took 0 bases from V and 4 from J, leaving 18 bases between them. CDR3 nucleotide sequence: TGTGCCAGCAGCCAAGACGGATTGGAACTAGCAGGAGAGACCCAGTACTTC. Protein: CASSQDGLELAGETQYF.